The clone carrying this T cell receptor beta chain was seen a few times. Antigen unknown. This entry comes from a study of regulatory T cells in long-lasting Graves disease. V was cut by 6 bases and J by 7 bases, with 19 bases left in between. CDR1 DFQATT and CDR2 SNEGSKA come from the germline V gene (reference sequence). The CDR3 consists of 15 residues. Study-wide findings and caveats: More public clonotypes were shared by persistent patients (around 2,800) than by new patients (approximately 1,000). For persistent Graves' patients, TCR diversity was lower than for newly diagnosed ones.

Construction of TCR beta libraries relied on iRepertoire HTBI primers and on Arm-PCR targeting CDR3 regions. MiXCR, applied by TCRdb to the multiplex PCR reads, yields one record per CDR3 protein. Of fewer than 400,000 distinct CDR3 sequences in the sample, 15% to 20% are singletons; the top ten hold about 39%. Time point: newly diagnosed GD, antithyroid drugs for less than 3 months. From PBMCs, RNA was extracted and then used to make the TCR library. The sequenced sample was peripheral blood mononuclear cells (PBMCs), obtained at new diagnosis, from a patient treated with antithyroid drugs. The clonotype originates from a female donor with Graves disease. The chain combines TRBV20-1 with TRBJ1-6; D is unresolved. The CDR3 nucleotides read TGCAGTGCCTCCGACCGGGGAGAGGGAAATTCACCCCTCCACTTT. Protein sequence: CSASDRGEGNSPLHF.